A single TCR beta chain is shown here with its context. It lacks a known antigen. A much larger clone sits a single nucleotide away, making a read error possible. These data originate in a study of CD8 T cells in ankylosing spondylitis (dated by TCRdb to about 2017). As for the study more broadly: To find TCR variants linked to disease, the study profiled T cell receptor beta repertoires in ankylosing spondylitis patients and healthy donors. The full study cohort was made up of approximately 27 ankylosing spondylitis patients and 95 to 130 healthy donors. Peripheral blood was sampled, and synovial fluid was also collected from ankylosing spondylitis patients.

Here is what the overall study found, with its caveats: According to the report, matched synovial fluid samples from ankylosing spondylitis patients were significantly enriched for the disease-linked clones. A TCR beta motif of fewer than 10 highly homologous amino acid variants appeared characteristic of blood from ankylosing spondylitis patients. Some of the motif variants had been reported before in the synovial fluid and blood of reactive arthritis patients, a finding that suggests common disease-initiation mechanisms. The disease-linked clones showed a CD8+ phenotype and occurred at relatively low frequencies in peripheral blood.

The germline V gene gives CDR1 as SGHRS and CDR2 as YFSETQ. Including the terminal cysteine and phenylalanine, the CDR3 comprises 11 residues. The kept DNA is CDR3 alone, 33 bases in frame from the first base. The sequencing machine was an Illumina HiSeq 2500. Quantitative 5'-RACE with molecular barcodes was used to prepare TCR beta libraries. The authors' pipeline ran thus. Disease-linked TCR variants were identified with a new computational method built on a probabilistic model of VDJ rearrangement. In TCRdb, the public reads were trimmed at Q25 with fastp and aligned with MiXCR, with productive beta chains retained. Each record represents a unique CDR3 protein, reported with the most common genes and DNA among its rows. The V and J calls were determined by TCRdb, not by the authors. The sample records roughly 180,000 distinct CDR3 sequences, under 15% of which are singletons. Clones ranked in the top ten supply approximately 10% of the sample.

This receptor chain uses TRBV5-1 and TRBJ1-2; a confident D gene designation cannot be given. The receptor was isolated from a female donor with ankylosing spondylitis or in good health (not recorded which). The sample was blood, either unsorted or a sorted T cell fraction (not recorded which). The nucleotide sequence reads as follows: TGCGCCAGAAGCTCCACTGATGGCTACACCTTC. This is translated as CARSSTDGYTF.